This TCR beta chain derives from a study of cytomegalovirus exposure and HLA in healthy donors. Note on this clone: No antigen is known for it.

Trimming removed 5 bases from V and 8 bases from J; junction bases left unmatched: 7. CDR1 is MNHEY, CDR2 SVGAGI, per germline. The CDR3 is made up of 15 amino acids. 60 Vbeta and 13 Jbeta primers were used in PCR. Using immunoSEQ multiplex PCR, the repertoire was profiled, and TCRdb retains in-frame clones only, with some absent. The sample yields roughly 160,000 clones, around 74% seen once. Study conclusions and caveats: An analysis done earlier found most TCR beta V segments productive about 87% or about 30% of the time.

Sequencing input: PBMCs. The chain combines TRBV6-5 with TRBJ2-1, with 12 bases identical to TRBD1. The clonotype originates from a female donor in good health and CMV-seronegative. CDR3 amino acids: CASSKGDRGRYEQFF. As DNA, the CDR3 is TGTGCCAGCAGTAAAGGGGACAGGGGGCGGTATGAGCAGTTCTTC.